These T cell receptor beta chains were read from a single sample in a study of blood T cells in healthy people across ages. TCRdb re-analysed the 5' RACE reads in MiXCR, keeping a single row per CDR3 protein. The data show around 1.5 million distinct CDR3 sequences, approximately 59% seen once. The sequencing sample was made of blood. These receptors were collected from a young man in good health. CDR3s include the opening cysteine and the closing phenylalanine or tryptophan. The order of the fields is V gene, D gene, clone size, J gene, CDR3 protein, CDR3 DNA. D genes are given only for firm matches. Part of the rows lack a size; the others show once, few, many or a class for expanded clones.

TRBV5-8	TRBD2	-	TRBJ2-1	CASSWDIAGGLGEQFF	TGTGCCAGCAGCTGGGATATAGCGGGGGGGCTTGGTGAGCAGTTCTTC
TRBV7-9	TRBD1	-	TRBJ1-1	CASTFRDRGLNTEAFF	TGTGCCAGCACTTTCCGGGACAGGGGCTTGAACACTGAAGCTTTCTTT
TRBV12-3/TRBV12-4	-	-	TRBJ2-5	CASSHQAQETQYF	TGTGCCAGCAGTCATCAAGCCCAAGAGACCCAGTACTTC
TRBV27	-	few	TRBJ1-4	CASSIQGYNEKLFF	TGTGCCAGCAGTATCCAGGGTTATAATGAAAAACTGTTTTTT
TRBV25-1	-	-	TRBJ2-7	CASSEKPGSPGTYEQYF	TGTGCCAGCAGTGAAAAACCCGGGTCCCCGGGAACCTACGAGCAGTACTTC
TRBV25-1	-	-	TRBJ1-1	CASSGAHTEAFF	TGTGCCAGCAGTGGAGCCCACACTGAAGCTTTCTTT
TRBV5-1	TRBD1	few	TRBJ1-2	CASSLAGSGTGASRNYGYTF	TGCGCCAGCAGCTTGGCCGGTTCCGGGACAGGAGCGTCCAGAAACTATGGCTACACCTTC
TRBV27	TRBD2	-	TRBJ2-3	CASSLLGLANTDTQYF	TGTGCCAGCAGTTTACTGGGACTAGCGAACACAGATACGCAGTATTTT
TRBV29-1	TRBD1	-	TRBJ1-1	CSVMTGLATEAFF	TGCAGCGTGATGACAGGGTTGGCCACTGAAGCTTTCTTT
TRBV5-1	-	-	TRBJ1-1	CASTTGGGTEAFF	TGCGCCAGCACCACGGGGGGCGGCACTGAAGCTTTCTTT
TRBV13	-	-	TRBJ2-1	CASSALGRGNNEQFF	TGTGCCAGCAGCGCCCTCGGCAGGGGAAACAATGAGCAGTTCTTC
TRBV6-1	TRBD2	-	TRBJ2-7	CASSEVFLLAGKTYEQYF	TGTGCCAGCAGTGAAGTCTTCCTGCTAGCGGGAAAGACCTACGAGCAGTACTTC
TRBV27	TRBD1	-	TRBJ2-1	CASSSLDRESNEQFF	TGTGCCAGCAGTTCGCTGGACAGGGAAAGCAATGAGCAGTTCTTC
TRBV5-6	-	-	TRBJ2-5	CASSYQGTQYF	TGTGCCAGCAGCTATCAAGGGACCCAGTACTTC
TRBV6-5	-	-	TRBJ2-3	CASQASTDTQYF	TGTGCCAGCCAGGCCAGCACAGATACGCAGTATTTT
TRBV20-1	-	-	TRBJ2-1	CSARDALRVDEQFF	TGCAGTGCTAGAGATGCGCTGAGGGTCGATGAGCAGTTCTTC